This TCR beta chain was recovered during a study of metastatic and nonmetastatic thyroid tumors. Whole-study context: Patients with malignant and benign thyroid disease provided blood and tumor or nodule tissue, whose repertoires were compared. General study results and limits: In both blood and tumor samples, TCR beta diversity was reported significantly higher for malignant than benign nodules.

In the case of this clone: Its target is not known. The junction departs from germline at one end; a sequencing error may be responsible. Other DNA sequences in this sample translate to the same CDR3.

In the original processing: A distant-metastasis classifier for papillary thyroid cancer was built using CDR3 differences across clinicopathological groups. With MiXCR, TCRdb called clones anew from the PCR reads. Here the V and J calls rest on TCRdb's processing, not on the authors' analysis. The sample shows 27,000 or so clones, around 17% of them seen only once. Thyroid surgery had not been preceded by any treatment in any patient. There are 14 residues in the CDR3. Germline CDR1 and CDR2: MRHNA and SNTAGT. Sequenced sample: blood. This TCR derives from a male donor with papillary thyroid cancer or a benign thyroid nodule (not recorded which). Some clones in this sample may be carry-over from other donors' samples. This chain links TRBV6-4 with TRBJ2-7; 8 bases fit TRBD1. DNA of the CDR3: TGTGCCAGCATCCCCTCGACAGGGGCCTATGAGCAGTACTTC. Its protein is CASIPSTGAYEQYF.